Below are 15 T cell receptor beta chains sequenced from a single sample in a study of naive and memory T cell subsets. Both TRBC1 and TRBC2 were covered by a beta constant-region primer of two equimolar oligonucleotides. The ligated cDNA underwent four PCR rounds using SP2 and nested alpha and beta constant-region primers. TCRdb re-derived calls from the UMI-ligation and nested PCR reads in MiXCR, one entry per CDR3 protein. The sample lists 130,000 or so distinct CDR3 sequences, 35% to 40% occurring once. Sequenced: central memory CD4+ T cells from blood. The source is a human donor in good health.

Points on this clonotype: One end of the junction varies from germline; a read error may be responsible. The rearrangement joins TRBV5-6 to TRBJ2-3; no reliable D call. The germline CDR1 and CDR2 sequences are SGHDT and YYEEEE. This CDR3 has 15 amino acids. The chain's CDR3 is CANSSGPLGADTQYF. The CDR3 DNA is TGTGCCAACAGCTCCGGTCCTCTGGGCGCAGATACGCAGTATTTT.

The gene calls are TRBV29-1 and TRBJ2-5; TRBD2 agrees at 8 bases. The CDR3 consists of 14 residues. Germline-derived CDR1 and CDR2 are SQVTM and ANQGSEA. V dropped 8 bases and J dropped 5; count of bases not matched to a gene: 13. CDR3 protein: CSTRTWTSLETQYF. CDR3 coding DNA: TGCAGCACGAGAACGTGGACTAGCTTGGAGACCCAGTACTTC.

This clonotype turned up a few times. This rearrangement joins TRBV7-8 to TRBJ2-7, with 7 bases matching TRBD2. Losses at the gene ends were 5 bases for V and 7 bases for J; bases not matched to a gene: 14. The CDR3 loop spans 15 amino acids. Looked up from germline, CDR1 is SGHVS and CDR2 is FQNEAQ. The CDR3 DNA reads TGTGCCAGCAGCCCAGATGCGGGGGTTCCACGGGAGCAGTACTTC. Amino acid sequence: CASSPDAGVPREQYF.

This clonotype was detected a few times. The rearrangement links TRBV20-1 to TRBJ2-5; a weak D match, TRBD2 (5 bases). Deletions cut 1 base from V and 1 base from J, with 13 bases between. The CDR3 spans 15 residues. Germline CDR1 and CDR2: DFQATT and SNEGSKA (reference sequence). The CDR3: CSARGSLAGQETQYF. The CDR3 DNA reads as TGCAGTGCTAGAGGATCGCTCGCGGGCCAAGAGACCCAGTACTTC.

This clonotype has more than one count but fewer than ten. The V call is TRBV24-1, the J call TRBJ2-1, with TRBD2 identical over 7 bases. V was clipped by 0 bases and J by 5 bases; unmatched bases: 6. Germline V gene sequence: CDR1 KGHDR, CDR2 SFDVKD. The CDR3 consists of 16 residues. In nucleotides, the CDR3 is TGTGCCACCAGTGATTTGTTCCCTAGCGGCCACAATGAGCAGTTCTTC. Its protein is CATSDLFPSGHNEQFF.

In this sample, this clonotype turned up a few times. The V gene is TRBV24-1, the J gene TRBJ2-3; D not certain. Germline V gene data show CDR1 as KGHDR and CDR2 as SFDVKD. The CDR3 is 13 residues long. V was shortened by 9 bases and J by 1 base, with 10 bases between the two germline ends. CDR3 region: CATEVTGTDTQYF. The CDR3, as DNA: TGTGCCACCGAAGTCACAGGCACAGATACGCAGTATTTT.

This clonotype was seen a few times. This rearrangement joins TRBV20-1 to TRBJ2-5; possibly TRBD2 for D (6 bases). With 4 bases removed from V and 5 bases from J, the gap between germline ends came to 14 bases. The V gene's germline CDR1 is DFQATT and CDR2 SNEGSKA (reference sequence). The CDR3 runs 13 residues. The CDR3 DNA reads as TGCAGTGCTACAATCGGAGGGATGGAGACCCAGTACTTC. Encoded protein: CSATIGGMETQYF.

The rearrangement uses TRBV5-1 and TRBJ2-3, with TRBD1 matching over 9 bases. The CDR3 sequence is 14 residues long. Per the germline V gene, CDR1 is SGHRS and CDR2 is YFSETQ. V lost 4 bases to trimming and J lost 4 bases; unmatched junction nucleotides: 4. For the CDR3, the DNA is TGCGCCAGCAGCCTCCGGGACAGGGCAGATACGCAGTATTTT. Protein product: CASSLRDRADTQYF.

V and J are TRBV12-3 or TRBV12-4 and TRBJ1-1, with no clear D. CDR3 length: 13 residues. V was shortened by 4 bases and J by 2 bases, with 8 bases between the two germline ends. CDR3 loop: CASSSIRNTEAFF. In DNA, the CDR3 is TGTGCCAGCAGTTCCATCAGAAACACTGAAGCTTTCTTT.

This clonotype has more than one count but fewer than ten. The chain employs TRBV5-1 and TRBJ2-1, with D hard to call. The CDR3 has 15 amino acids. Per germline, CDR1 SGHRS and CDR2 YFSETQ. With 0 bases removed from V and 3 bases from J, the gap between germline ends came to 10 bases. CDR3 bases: TGCGCCAGCAGCTTGGAGGCCGTGGTCTACAATGAGCAGTTCTTC. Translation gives CASSLEAVVYNEQFF.

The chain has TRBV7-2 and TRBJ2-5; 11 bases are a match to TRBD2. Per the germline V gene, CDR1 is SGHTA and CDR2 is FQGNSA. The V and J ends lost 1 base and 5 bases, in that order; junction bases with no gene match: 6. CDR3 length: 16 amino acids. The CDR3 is CASSLGIAGGRETQYF. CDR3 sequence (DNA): TGTGCCAGCAGCTTAGGGATAGCGGGAGGGAGGGAGACCCAGTACTTC.

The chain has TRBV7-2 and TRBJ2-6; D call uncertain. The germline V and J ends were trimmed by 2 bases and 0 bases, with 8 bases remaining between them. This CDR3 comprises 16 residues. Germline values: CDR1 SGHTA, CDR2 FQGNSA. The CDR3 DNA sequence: TGTGCCAGCAGCTTAACCCTTGGCTCTGGGGCCAACGTCCTGACTTTC. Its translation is CASSLTLGSGANVLTF.

The CDR3 loop reads CASSLGSTLGEQYF. In DNA, the CDR3 is TGTGCCAGCAGTTTAGGTAGTACGTTGGGCGAGCAGTACTTC. This rearrangement joins TRBV28 to TRBJ2-7; no firm D call. Germline V gives CDR1 MDHEN, CDR2 SYDVKM. Trimming took off 2 bases at V and 6 bases at J, with 14 bases between the two ends. This CDR3 contains 14 residues.

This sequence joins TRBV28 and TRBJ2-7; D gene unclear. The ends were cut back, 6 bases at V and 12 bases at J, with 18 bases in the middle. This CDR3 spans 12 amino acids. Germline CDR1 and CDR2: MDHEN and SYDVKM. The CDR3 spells CASSLQTRALYF. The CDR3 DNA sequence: TGTGCCAGCAGCCTTCAGACCCGAGCTCTGTACTTC.

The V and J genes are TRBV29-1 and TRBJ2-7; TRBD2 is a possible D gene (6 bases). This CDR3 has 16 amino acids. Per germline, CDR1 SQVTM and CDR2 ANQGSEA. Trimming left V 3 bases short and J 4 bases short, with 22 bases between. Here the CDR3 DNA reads TGCAGCGTTGAGGCGGAGGAACAGAGGGCGGGGTACGAGCAGTACTTC. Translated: CSVEAEEQRAGYEQYF.